This paragraph reports one TCR beta chain. Profiled with immunoSEQ multiplex PCR; TCRdb holds only in-frame clones, not every one. The data show almost 400,000 clones, just under 90% seen once. The data stem from a study of blood T cell repertoires in COVID-19. At the level of the study: Nucleic acid was either cDNA or gDNA, and it came from T cells, B-cell-depleted T cells, or PBMCs.

CDR1 SGDLS and CDR2 YYNGEE come from the germline V gene. The CDR3 covers 13 residues. Trimming cost V 4 bases and J 10 bases, with 17 bases left between them. The source material was PBMCs or T cells enriched from blood (not recorded which). The chain has TRBV9 and TRBJ1-2; D is unresolved. This sequence originates from a woman between 25 and 40 years old who had recovered from COVID-19. The CDR3 DNA sequence: TGTGCCAGCAGCTCCCGGTACCCGGTTGACTACACCTTC. It yields the protein CASSSRYPVDYTF.